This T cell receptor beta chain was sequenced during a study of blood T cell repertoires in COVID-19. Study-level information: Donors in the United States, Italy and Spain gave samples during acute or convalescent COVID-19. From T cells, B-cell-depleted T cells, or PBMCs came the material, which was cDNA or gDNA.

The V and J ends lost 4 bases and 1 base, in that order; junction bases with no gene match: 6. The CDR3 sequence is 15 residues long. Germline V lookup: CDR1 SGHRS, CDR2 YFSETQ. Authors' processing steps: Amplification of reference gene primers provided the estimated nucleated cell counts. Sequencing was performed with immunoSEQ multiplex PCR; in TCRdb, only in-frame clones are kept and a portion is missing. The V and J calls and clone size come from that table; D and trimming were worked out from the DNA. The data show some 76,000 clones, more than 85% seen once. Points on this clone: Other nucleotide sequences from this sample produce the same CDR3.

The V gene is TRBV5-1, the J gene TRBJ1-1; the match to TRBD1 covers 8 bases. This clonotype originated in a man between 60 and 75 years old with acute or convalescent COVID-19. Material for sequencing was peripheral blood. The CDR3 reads CASSLRTGQNTEAFF. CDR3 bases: TGCGCCAGCAGCCTCCGGACAGGGCAGAACACTGAAGCTTTCTTT.